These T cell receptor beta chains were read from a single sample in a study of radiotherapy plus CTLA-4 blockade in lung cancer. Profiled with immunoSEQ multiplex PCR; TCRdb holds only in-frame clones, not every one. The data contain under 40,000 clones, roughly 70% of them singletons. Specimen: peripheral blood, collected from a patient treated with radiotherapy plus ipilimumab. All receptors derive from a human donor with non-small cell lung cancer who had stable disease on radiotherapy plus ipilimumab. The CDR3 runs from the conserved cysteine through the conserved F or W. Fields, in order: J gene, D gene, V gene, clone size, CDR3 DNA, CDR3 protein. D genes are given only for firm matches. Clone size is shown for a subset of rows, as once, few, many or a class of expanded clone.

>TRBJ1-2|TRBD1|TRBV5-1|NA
TGCGCCAGCAGCCGGGACAGCGACTATGGCTACACCTTC
CASSRDSDYGYTF
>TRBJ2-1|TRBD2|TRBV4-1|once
TGCGCCAGCAGCCAGGCTGATTTTCTAGCGGGAGCTTGGAATGAGCAGTTCTTC
CASSQADFLAGAWNEQFF
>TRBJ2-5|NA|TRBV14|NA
TGTGCCAGCAGCCTCGGACTGGGCCAAGAGACCCAGTACTTC
CASSLGLGQETQYF
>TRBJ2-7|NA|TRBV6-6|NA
TGTGCCAGCAGTTACGAGGGAGTTGGGTCCTACGAGCAGTACTTC
CASSYEGVGSYEQYF
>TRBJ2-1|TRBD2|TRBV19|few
TGTGCCAGTAGTATGGCCCCGGCGGGAGGGATCAATGAGCAGTTCTTC
CASSMAPAGGINEQFF
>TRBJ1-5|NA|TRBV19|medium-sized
TGTGCCAGTCACCAGAAGGGTCAGCCCCAGCATTTT
CASHQKGQPQHF
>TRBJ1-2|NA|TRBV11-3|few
TGTGCCAGCAGCTTAGTGCAGGGCGCGGGCTACACCTTC
CASSLVQGAGYTF
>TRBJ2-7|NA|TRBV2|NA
TGTGCCAGCTTCGGGACTCCTGACTACGAGCAGTACTTC
CASFGTPDYEQYF
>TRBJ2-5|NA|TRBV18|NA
TGTGCCAGCTCACCACGGACGGCAGGCGAGACCCAGTACTTC
CASSPRTAGETQYF
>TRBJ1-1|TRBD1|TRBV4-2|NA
TGTGCCAGCAGCCCGGGACAGGGAGATTTGAACACTGAAGCTTTCTTT
CASSPGQGDLNTEAFF
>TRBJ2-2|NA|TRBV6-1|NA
TGTGCCAGCAGTGACAACATGAGGGGGGTACAAGGCGGGGAGCTGTTTTTT
CASSDNMRGVQGGELFF
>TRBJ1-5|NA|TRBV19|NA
TGTGCCAGTAGTATAGGGGAGCGCAATCAGCCCCAGCATTTT
CASSIGERNQPQHF
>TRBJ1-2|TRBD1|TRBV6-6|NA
TGTGCCAGCAGTCCAACAGGGGACTATGGCTACACCTTC
CASSPTGDYGYTF
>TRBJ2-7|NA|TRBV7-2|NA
TGTGCCAGCAGCTTGGCCGGGACCGGTTCCTACGAGCAGTACTTC
CASSLAGTGSYEQYF
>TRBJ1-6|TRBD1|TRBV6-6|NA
TGTGCCAGCAGTGCCCGGGACAGGGGACATTCACTCCTCCACTTT
CASSARDRGHSLLHF
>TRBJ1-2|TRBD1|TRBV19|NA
TGTGCCAGTAGTAGGGGACAGGACCTCTATGGCTACACCTTC
CASSRGQDLYGYTF
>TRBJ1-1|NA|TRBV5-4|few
TGTGCCAGCAGCTTGGGTGGCAGGGGATTGGGTGAAGCTTTCTTT
CASSLGGRGLGEAFF
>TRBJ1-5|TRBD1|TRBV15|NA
TGTGCCACCAGCAGAAGACGGACAGGGGGCTGGGGCAATCAGCCCCAGCATTTT
CATSRRRTGGWGNQPQHF
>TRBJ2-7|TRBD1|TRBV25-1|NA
TGTGCCAGCAGTGTAAGCCCCCAGGGGGAAGTCTACGAGCAGTACTTC
CASSVSPQGEVYEQYF
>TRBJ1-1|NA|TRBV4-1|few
TGCGCCAGCGGATCCGGGATCTGGCGGCGGACCCTTAACACTGAAGCTTTCTTT
CASGSGIWRRTLNTEAFF
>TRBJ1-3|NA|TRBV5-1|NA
TGCGCCAGCAGCCCATCCGAGGGTATGACTGGAAACACCATATATTTT
CASSPSEGMTGNTIYF
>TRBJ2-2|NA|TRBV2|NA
TGTGCCAGCAGTTCGGACGGGCGAGGCACCGGGGAGCTGTTTTTT
CASSSDGRGTGELFF
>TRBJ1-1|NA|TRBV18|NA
TGTGCCAGCTCACTTTCGACTAGTGAAGCTTTCTTT
CASSLSTSEAFF
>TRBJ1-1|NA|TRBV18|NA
TGTGCCAGCTCCCTCATACCGGAATCCGCTGAAGCTTTCTTT
CASSLIPESAEAFF
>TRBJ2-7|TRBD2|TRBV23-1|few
TGCGCCAGCAGTCAATCGGCAATGACTAGCCTGAAAACCTGGTACGAGCAGTACTTC
CASSQSAMTSLKTWYEQYF
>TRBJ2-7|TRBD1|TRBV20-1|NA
TGCAGTGCCAGGACAGGCTCCGAGCAGTACTTC
CSARTGSEQYF
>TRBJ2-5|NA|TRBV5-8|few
TGTGCCGGGGTGGAGGGCCTGGAGACCCAGTACTTC
CAGVEGLETQYF
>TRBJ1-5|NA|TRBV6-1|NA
TGTGCCAGCAGTCCTTCCAATCAGCCCCAGCATTTT
CASSPSNQPQHF
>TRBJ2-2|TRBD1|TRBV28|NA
TGTGCCAGCATCCCGGGACAGGTTTACACCGGGGAGCTGTTTTTT
CASIPGQVYTGELFF
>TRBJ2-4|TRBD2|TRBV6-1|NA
TGTGCCAGCAGTGAAGACTATAGCGGGAGGGCCAAAAACATTCAGTACTTC
CASSEDYSGRAKNIQYF
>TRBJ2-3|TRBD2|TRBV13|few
TGTGCCAGCAGCTTGCATAGCGGGAGTGGCACAGATACGCAGTATTTT
CASSLHSGSGTDTQYF
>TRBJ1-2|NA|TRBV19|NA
TGTGCCAGTAGTACAGCCCAAGGGGGGGGGCTCAACTATGGCTACACCTTC
CASSTAQGGGLNYGYTF
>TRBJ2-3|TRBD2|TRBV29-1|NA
TGCAGCGTAAAAGTCGGGAGGGCCATGGATACGCAGTATTTT
CSVKVGRAMDTQYF
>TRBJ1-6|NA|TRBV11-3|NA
TGTGCCAGCAGCCTGGACAGCACCCTCCACTTT
CASSLDSTLHF
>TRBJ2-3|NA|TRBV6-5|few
TGTGCCAGTCGTCGGGAGTACACCACAGATACGCAGTATTTT
CASRREYTTDTQYF